The present T cell receptor beta chain was sequenced within a study of blood T cells in healthy people across ages. Primers used in a second PCR of about 7 to 12 cycles were a sample-barcoded 5' primer and a J-beta primer mix. Via MiXCR, TCRdb re-called the 5' RACE reads, giving one row per CDR3 protein. The sample has 1.5 million to 2 million distinct CDR3 sequences, roughly 27% seen once. This clonotype was counted only a few times. Deletions cut 6 bases from V and 9 bases from J, with 15 bases between. Germline-derived CDR1 and CDR2 are SNHLY and FYNNEI. CDR3 length: 14 amino acids. The chain links TRBV2 to TRBJ1-6; D is perhaps TRBD1 (5 bases). The TCR originated in a woman younger than 45 in good health. The sample taken for sequencing was blood. The CDR3 coding sequence is TGTGCCAGCAGCCTCAGGGTATCAGCTTCACCCCTCCACTTT. It codes for CASSLRVSASPLHF.